One sample yielded the 11 T cell receptor beta chains listed below, sequenced in a study of blood T cell repertoires in COVID-19. Assay used: immunoSEQ multiplex PCR; TCRdb lists only in-frame clones, some missing. The repertoire holds about 200,000 clones, with 80% to 85% as singletons. Specimen: PBMCs or T cells enriched from blood (not recorded which). These receptors all stem from a man aged 35 to 55 who had recovered from COVID-19.

The V and J genes are TRBV5-6 and TRBJ1-2; 7 positions agree with TRBD1. Germline V gives CDR1 SGHDT, CDR2 YYEEEE. This CDR3 contains 14 residues. V trimming: 2 bases; J trimming: 5 bases; junction bases outside the gene matches: 6. The CDR3 is CASSLPGQIYGYTF. In nucleotides, the CDR3 is TGTGCCAGCAGCTTACCGGGACAGATATATGGCTACACCTTC.

This rearrangement joins TRBV9 to TRBJ2-1; TRBD1 agrees at 10 bases. V lost 4 bases and J lost 6; bases outside the gene matches: 4. The CDR3 loop spans 14 amino acids. Germline V gene sequence: CDR1 SGDLS, CDR2 YYNGEE. CDR3: CASSSGDRGNEQFF. In DNA form, the CDR3 reads TGTGCCAGCAGCTCCGGGGACAGGGGCAATGAGCAGTTCTTC.

This clone is a singleton in its sample. The V and J genes are TRBV6-5 and TRBJ2-1; D perhaps matches TRBD1 (5 bases). This CDR3 is 13 amino acids long. V gave up 7 bases and J gave up 7 bases, with 14 bases separating them. CDR1 and CDR2 (germline): MNHEY, SVGAGI. The CDR3 DNA reads as TGTGCCAGCAAGGGGCCGAGTAGAAATGAGCAGTTCTTC. This codes for CASKGPSRNEQFF.

The rearrangement uses TRBV6-5 and TRBJ2-7, with 9 nucleotides matching TRBD1. There are 15 residues in the CDR3. CDR1 and CDR2 from the germline V gene are MNHEY and SVGAGI. With V trimmed by 4 bases and J by 3 bases, 7 bases remained unmatched. CDR3 residues: CASSFRDRVHYEQYF. The CDR3 region has the DNA TGTGCCAGCAGTTTCCGGGACAGGGTGCACTACGAGCAGTACTTC.

This clone is a singleton in its sample. The chain links TRBV11-1 to TRBJ2-7; D uncertain. Germline-derived CDR1 and CDR2 are SGHAT and FQDESV (reference sequence). The ends were cut back, 3 bases at V and 6 bases at J, with 12 bases in the middle. The CDR3 spans 13 residues. CDR3 amino acids: CASSLKLSTEQYF. CDR3 bases: TGTGCCAGCAGCTTGAAATTGAGTACCGAGCAGTACTTC.

The chain employs TRBV5-5 and TRBJ1-2; D is unresolved. The CDR3 has 17 residues. CDR1 SGHKS and CDR2 YYEKEE come from the germline V gene (reference sequence). V was shortened by 0 bases and J by 0 bases, with 15 bases between the two germline ends. The CDR3 is CASSLGRLVSANYGYTF. Here the CDR3 DNA reads TGTGCCAGCAGCTTGGGCAGGCTGGTTAGTGCTAACTATGGCTACACCTTC.

On this clone: Other DNA sequences in this specimen translate into the identical CDR3. The chain links TRBV4-2 to TRBJ1-1; D unclear. CDR3 size: 16 residues. In germline, CDR1 is LGHNA, CDR2 YNFKEQ. V was shortened by 0 bases and J by 0 bases, with 11 bases between the two germline ends. CDR3 sequence reads: CASSQEGGRVNTEAFF. In nucleotides, the CDR3 is TGTGCCAGCAGCCAAGAAGGCGGGCGAGTGAACACTGAAGCTTTCTTT.

The CDR3 DNA reads TGCGCCAGCAGTGGGGCTAGCGGGTACAATGAGCAGTTCTTC. This translates into CASSGASGYNEQFF. V usage is TRBV5-1 and J usage is TRBJ2-1; TRBD2 aligns across 8 bases. The germline gives CDR1 SGHRS, CDR2 YFSETQ. This CDR3 spans 14 amino acids. V lost 5 bases and J lost 4; bases outside the gene matches: 5.

The DNA for the CDR3 is TGTGCCAGCAGCTCCCGGGACAACCTACAAGAGACCCAGTACTTC. It codes for CASSSRDNLQETQYF. The genes are TRBV7-2 and TRBJ2-5, with D possibly matching TRBD1 (6 bases). CDR3 length: 15 amino acids. Germline CDR1 is SGHTA and CDR2 is FQGNSA. Trimming left V 4 bases short and J 2 bases short, with 14 bases between.

V usage is TRBV3-1 (or the pseudogene TRBV3-2) and J usage is TRBJ1-1; weak D call: TRBD1 (6 bases). Looked up from germline, CDR1 is LGHDT and CDR2 is YNNKEL (reference sequence). V was cut by 0 bases and J by 8 bases, with 13 bases left in between. The CDR3 runs 14 residues. The CDR3 DNA reads TGTGCCAGCAGCCAAGATGGGGGCAAGACGGAAGCTTTCTTT. It is translated as CASSQDGGKTEAFF.

This chain links TRBV3-1 (or the pseudogene TRBV3-2) with TRBJ1-3, with D maybe TRBD1 (5 bases). Germline-derived CDR1 and CDR2 are LGHDT and YNNKEL (reference sequence). This CDR3 region has 15 residues. Trimming stripped 1 base from V and 3 bases from J, with 10 bases between. CDR3 coding DNA: TGTGCCAGCAGCCAAGCAGGGTCTTTTGGAAACACCATATATTTT. It encodes CASSQAGSFGNTIYF.